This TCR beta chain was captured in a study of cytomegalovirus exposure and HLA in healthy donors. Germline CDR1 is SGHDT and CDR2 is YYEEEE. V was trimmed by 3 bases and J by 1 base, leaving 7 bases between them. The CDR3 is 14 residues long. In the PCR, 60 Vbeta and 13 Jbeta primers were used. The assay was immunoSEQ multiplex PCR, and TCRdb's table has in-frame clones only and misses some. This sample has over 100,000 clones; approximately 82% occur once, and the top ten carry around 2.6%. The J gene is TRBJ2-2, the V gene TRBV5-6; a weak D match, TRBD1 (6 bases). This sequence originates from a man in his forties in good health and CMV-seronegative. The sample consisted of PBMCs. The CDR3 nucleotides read TGTGCCAGCAGCTGGGGACAGAACACCGGGGAGCTGTTTTTT. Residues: CASSWGQNTGELFF.